Listed below are T cell receptor beta chains from one sample, sequenced in a study of neurological immune-mediated disorders. TCRdb re-called the 5' RACE reads with MiXCR, one entry per CDR3 protein. The profile shows over 60,000 distinct CDR3 sequences, roughly 5% of them singletons. Sequencing was performed on PBMCs. The receptors were sampled from a woman in her thirties with multiple sclerosis. Both conserved end residues are part of each CDR3. A D gene is named only where the DNA matches it firmly. Some rows mark clone size as missing; the rest say once, few, many or name a class of expanded clone.

>many|TRBJ2-1|TRBV6-6|TRBD1|15
CASRKTGGEGNEQFF
TGTGCCAGCAGGAAAACAGGGGGCGAAGGGAATGAGCAGTTCTTC
>few|TRBJ1-4|TRBV3-1|NA|12
CASSQVTGQLIF
TGTGCCAGCAGCCAAGTAACAGGACAGCTAATTTTT
>few|TRBJ1-5|TRBV12-3/TRBV12-4|TRBD1|13
CASRGQGDQPQHF
TGTGCCAGCAGAGGACAGGGGGATCAGCCCCAGCATTTT
>many|TRBJ1-3|TRBV5-1|NA|18
CASSLDERSPISGNTIYF
TGCGCCAGCAGCTTGGACGAAAGGTCTCCAATCTCTGGAAACACCATATATTTT
>many|TRBJ1-6|TRBV20-1|NA|16
CSARPFGREGDSPLHF
TGCAGTGCTAGACCCTTCGGACGGGAAGGGGATTCACCCCTCCACTTT
>many|TRBJ2-1|TRBV5-6|TRBD2|15
CASSQYSRDYPEQFF
TGTGCCAGCAGCCAATATAGCCGGGACTATCCGGAGCAGTTCTTC
>many|TRBJ2-5|TRBV13|TRBD2|13
CASSPGGQETQYF
TGTGCCAGCAGCCCGGGGGGGCAAGAGACCCAGTACTTC
>many|TRBJ2-7|TRBV6-5|NA|12
CASSYLQGRQYF
TGTGCCAGCAGTTACCTACAGGGTCGGCAGTACTTC
>NA|TRBJ2-5|TRBV2|NA|13
CASSSTTLAHPDF
TGTGCCAGCAGTTCGACTACCCTAGCCCATCCGGACTTC
>few|TRBJ2-7|TRBV28|TRBD1|16
CASSSPGQGGLYEQYF
TGTGCCAGCAGCTCGCCGGGACAGGGGGGTTTGTACGAGCAGTACTTC
>many|TRBJ2-5|TRBV9|TRBD1|18
CASSVLGQGAVFQETQYF
TGTGCCAGCAGCGTACTAGGACAGGGGGCTGTATTTCAAGAGACCCAGTACTTC
>many|TRBJ2-3|TRBV5-1|TRBD2|20
CASSLVGLAFGGDRTDTQYF
TGCGCCAGCAGCTTGGTTGGACTAGCTTTCGGGGGGGACCGCACAGATACGCAGTATTTT
>many|TRBJ2-5|TRBV29-1|NA|12
CSVGGWGETQYF
TGCAGCGTTGGAGGCTGGGGAGAGACCCAGTACTTC
>many|TRBJ2-7|TRBV27|TRBD1|13
CASSPDRGREQYF
TGTGCCAGCAGTCCCGACAGGGGGCGGGAGCAGTACTTC
>many|TRBJ2-3|TRBV20-1|NA|10
CSAAPEAGYF
TGCAGTGCTGCCCCAGAGGCAGGGTATTTT
>many|TRBJ1-6|TRBV3-1|NA|13
CASSQGRGSPLHF
TGTGCCAGCAGCCAAGGCAGGGGATCACCCCTCCACTTT
>many|TRBJ1-4|TRBV5-1|NA|14
CASSFGPGNEKLFF
TGCGCCAGCAGCTTTGGGCCGGGAAATGAAAAACTGTTTTTT
>many|TRBJ2-5|TRBV5-1|NA|15
CASSLAGPASETQYF
TGCGCCAGCAGCTTGGCGGGACCCGCGAGTGAGACCCAGTACTTC
>NA|TRBJ1-6|TRBV6-5|NA|13
CASSGRGLSPLHF
TGTGCCAGCAGTGGCCGGGGATTATCACCCCTCCACTTT
>many|TRBJ1-5|TRBV4-1|NA|17
CASSQVSGRRLGQPQHF
TGCGCCAGCAGCCAAGTAAGTGGGAGGAGACTCGGACAGCCCCAGCATTTT
>many|TRBJ1-1|TRBV5-1|TRBD1|16
CASSLAGQGVNTEAFF
TGCGCCAGCAGCTTGGCCGGACAGGGGGTTAACACTGAAGCTTTCTTT
>many|TRBJ1-1|TRBV5-1|NA|15
CASSPSGGQGTEAFF
TGCGCCAGCAGCCCCTCTGGGGGGCAGGGCACTGAAGCTTTCTTT
>NA|TRBJ1-2|TRBV5-1|NA|15
CASSRYRKVQEGYTF
TGCGCCAGCAGCCGCTACCGAAAGGTCCAGGAGGGCTACACCTTC
>many|TRBJ2-1|TRBV5-5|NA|16
CASSLGWGASSNEQFF
TGTGCCAGCAGCTTGGGGTGGGGGGCCAGTTCCAATGAGCAGTTCTTC
>many|TRBJ1-1|TRBV29-1|TRBD1|13
CSVFPGQGPEAFF
TGCAGCGTTTTTCCGGGACAGGGGCCTGAAGCTTTCTTT
>NA|TRBJ2-3|TRBV20-1|TRBD2|18
CSAPLPRLAGGRTDTQYF
TGCAGTGCTCCACTACCTAGACTAGCGGGGGGTCGCACAGATACGCAGTATTTT
>many|TRBJ1-2|TRBV20-1|NA|13
CSATGVTNYGYTF
TGCAGTGCTACCGGAGTTACTAACTATGGCTACACCTTC